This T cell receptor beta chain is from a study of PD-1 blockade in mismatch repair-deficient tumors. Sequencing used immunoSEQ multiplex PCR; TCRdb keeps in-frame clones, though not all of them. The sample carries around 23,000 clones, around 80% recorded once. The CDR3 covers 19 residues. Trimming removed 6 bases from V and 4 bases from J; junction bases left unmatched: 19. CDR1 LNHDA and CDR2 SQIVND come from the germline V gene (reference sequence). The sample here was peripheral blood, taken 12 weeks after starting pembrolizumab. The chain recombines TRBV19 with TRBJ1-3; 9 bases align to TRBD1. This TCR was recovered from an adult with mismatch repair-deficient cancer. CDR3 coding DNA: TGTGCCAGTAGCGATCCGGGACAGGGTCCTTCTTTGTACGGAAACACCATATATTTT. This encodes CASSDPGQGPSLYGNTIYF.